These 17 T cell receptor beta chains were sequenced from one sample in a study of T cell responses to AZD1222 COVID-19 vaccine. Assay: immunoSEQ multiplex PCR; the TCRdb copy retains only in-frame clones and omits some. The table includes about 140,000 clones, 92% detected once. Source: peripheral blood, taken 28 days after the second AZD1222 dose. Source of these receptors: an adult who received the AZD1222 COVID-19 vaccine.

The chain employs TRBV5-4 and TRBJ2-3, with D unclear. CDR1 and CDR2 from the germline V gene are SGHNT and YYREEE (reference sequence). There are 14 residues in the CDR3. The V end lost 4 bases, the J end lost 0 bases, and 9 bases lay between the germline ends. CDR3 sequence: CASSIPDSTDTQYF. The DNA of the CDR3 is TGTGCCAGCAGCATACCGGACAGCACAGATACGCAGTATTTT.

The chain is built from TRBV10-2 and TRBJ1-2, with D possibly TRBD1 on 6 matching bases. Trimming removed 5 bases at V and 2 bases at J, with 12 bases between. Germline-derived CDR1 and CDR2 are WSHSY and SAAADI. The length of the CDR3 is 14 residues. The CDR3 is CASSRTDRNYGYTF. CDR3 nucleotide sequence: TGCGCCAGCAGTCGGACAGACAGGAACTATGGCTACACCTTC.

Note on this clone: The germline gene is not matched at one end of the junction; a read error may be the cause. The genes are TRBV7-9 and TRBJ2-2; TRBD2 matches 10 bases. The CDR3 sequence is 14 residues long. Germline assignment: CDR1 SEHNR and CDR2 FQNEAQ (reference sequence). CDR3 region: CASSLAGAGGELFF. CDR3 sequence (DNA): TGTGCCAGCAGCCTAGCGGGAGCTGGCGGGGAGCTGTTTTTT.

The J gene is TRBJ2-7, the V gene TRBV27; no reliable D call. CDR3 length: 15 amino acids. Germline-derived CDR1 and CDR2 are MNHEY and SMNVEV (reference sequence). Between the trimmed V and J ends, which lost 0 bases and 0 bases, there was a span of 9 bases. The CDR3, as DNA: TGTGCCAGCAGTTTATCTAGAAGTTCCTCCTACGAGCAGTACTTC. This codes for CASSLSRSSSYEQYF.

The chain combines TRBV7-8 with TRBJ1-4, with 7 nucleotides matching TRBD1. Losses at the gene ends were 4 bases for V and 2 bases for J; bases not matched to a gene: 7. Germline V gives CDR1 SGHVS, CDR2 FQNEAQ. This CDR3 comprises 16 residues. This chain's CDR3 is CASSSTGFETNEKLFF. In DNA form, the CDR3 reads TGTGCCAGCAGCTCGACAGGGTTTGAGACTAATGAAAAACTGTTTTTT.

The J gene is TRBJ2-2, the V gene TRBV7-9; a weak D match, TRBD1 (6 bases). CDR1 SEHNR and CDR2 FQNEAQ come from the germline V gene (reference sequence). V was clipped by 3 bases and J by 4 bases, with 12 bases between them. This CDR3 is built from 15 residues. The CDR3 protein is CASSFTGRGTGELFF. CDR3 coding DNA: TGTGCCAGCAGCTTTACAGGGCGAGGCACCGGGGAGCTGTTTTTT.

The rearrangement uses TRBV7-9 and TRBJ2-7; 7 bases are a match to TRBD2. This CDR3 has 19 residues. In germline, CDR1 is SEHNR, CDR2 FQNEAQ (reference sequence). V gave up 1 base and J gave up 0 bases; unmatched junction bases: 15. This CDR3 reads CASSLGAGMGTKSSYEQYF. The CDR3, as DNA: TGTGCCAGCAGCTTAGGCGCAGGGATGGGGACTAAGAGCTCCTACGAGCAGTACTTC.

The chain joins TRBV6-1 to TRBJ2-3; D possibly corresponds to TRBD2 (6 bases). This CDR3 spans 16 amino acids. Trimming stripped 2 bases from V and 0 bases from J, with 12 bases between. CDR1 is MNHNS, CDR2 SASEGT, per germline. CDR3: CASSELGAGSTDTQYF. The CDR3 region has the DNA TGTGCCAGCAGTGAACTCGGGGCGGGAAGCACAGATACGCAGTATTTT.

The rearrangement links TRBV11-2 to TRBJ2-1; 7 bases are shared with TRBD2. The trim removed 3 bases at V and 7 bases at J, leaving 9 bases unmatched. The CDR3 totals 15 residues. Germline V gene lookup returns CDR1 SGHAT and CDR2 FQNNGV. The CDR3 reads CASSFGGRELNEQFF. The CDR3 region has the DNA TGTGCCAGCAGCTTTGGTGGGCGGGAGCTTAATGAGCAGTTCTTC.

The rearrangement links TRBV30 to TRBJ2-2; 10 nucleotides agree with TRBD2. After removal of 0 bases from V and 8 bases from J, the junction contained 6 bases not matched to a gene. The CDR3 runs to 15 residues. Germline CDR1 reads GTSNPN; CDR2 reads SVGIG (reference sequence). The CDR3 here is CAWSVLAGLRGELFF. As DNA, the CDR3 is TGTGCCTGGAGTGTACTAGCGGGGCTGCGAGGGGAGCTGTTTTTT.

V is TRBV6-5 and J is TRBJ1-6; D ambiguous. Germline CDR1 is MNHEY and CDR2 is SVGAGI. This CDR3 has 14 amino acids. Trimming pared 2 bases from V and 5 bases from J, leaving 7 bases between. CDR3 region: CASSYAENNSPLHF. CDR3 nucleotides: TGTGCCAGCAGTTACGCGGAAAATAATTCACCCCTCCACTTT.

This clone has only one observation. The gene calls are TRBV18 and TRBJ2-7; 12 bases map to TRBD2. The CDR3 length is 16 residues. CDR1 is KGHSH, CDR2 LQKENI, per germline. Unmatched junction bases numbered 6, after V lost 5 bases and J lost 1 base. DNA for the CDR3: TGTGCCAGCTCATCCGGACTAGCGGGATCTTCCTACGAGCAGTACTTC. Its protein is CASSSGLAGSSYEQYF.

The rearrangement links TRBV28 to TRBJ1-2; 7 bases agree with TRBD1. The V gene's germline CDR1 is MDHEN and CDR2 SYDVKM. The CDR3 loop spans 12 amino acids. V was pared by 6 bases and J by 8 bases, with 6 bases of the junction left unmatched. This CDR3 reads CASRDRREGYTF. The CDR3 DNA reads TGTGCCAGCAGGGACAGGCGCGAGGGCTACACCTTC.

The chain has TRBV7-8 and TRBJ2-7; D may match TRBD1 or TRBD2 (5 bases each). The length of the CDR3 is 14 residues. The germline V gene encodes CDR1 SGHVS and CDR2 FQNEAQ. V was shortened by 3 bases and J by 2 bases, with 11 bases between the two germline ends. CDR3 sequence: CASSLGTGPYEQYF. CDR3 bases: TGTGCCAGCAGCTTGGGGACGGGACCCTACGAGCAGTACTTC.

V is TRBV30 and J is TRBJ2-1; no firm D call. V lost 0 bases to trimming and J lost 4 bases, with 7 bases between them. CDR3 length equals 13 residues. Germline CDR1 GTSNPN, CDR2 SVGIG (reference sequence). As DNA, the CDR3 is TGTGCCTGGAGTGTCACGGAGTACAATGAGCAGTTCTTC. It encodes CAWSVTEYNEQFF.

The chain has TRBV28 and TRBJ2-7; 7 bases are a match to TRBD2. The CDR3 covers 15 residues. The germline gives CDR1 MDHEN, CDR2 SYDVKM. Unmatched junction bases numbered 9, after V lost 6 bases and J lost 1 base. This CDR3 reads CASSPLGGGSYEQYF. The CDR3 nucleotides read TGTGCCAGCAGCCCCCTGGGGGGAGGGTCCTACGAGCAGTACTTC. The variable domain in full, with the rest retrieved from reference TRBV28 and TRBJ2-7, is DVKVTQSSRYLVKRTGEKVFLECVQDMDHENMFWYRQDPGLGLRLIYFSYDVKMKEKGDIPEGYSVSREKKERFSLILESASTNQTSMYLCASSPLGGGSYEQYFGPGTRLTVT.

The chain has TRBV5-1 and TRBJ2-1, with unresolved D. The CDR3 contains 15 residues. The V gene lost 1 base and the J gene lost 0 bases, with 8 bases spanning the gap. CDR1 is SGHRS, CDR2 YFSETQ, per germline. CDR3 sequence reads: CASSLTASSYNEQFF. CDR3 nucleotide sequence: TGCGCCAGCAGCTTGACGGCGAGCTCCTACAATGAGCAGTTCTTC. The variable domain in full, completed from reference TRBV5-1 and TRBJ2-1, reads KAGVTQTPRYLIKTRGQQVTLSCSPISGHRSVSWYQQTPGQGLQFLFEYFSETQRNKGNFPGRFSGRQFSNSRSEMNVSTLELGDSALYLCASSLTASSYNEQFFGPGTRLTVL.